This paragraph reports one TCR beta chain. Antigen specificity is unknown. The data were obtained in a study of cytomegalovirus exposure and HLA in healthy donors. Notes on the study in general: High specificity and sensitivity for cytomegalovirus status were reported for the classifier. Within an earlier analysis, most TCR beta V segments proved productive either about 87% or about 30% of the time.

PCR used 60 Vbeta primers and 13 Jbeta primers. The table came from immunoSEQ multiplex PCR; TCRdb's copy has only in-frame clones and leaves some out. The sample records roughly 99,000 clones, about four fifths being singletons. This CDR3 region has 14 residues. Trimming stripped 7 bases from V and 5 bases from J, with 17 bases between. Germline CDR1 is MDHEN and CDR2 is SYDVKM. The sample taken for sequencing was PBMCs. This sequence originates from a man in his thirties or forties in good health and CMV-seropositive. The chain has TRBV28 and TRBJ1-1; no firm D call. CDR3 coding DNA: TGTGCCAGCATTCTTAGACCGACTCTGACTGAAGCTTTCTTT. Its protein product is CASILRPTLTEAFF.